The clone carrying this T cell receptor (beta chain) is termed medium-sized. Antigen specificity is unknown. BIOMED2 TRB-A/B primer pools were used in multiplex TRB PCR. TCRdb redid the calling of the multiplex PCR reads with MiXCR, one entry per CDR3 protein. The table includes under 3,000 distinct CDR3 sequences, 25% detected once. The germline V gene has CDR1 MNHEY and CDR2 SMNVEV (reference sequence). The junction had 3 bases not matched to a gene; V was cut back by 5 bases and J by 2 bases. The CDR3 runs to 15 residues. From blood, about 250-550 ng of genomic DNA served as TRB template. These data originate in a study of T and B cells in COVID-19 patients. Looking at the study overall: Critical illness requiring mechanical ventilation or extracorporeal membrane oxygenation affected about 60% of the roughly 20 active-infection patients. Study-wide findings and caveats: Patients with COVID-19 reportedly showed strongly skewed T cell receptor beta variable and joining gene usage. Symptomatic-phase blood samples from mildly ill patients and early samples from severe cases were scarce. Sorted SARS-CoV-2-responsive or tetramer+ T cells and CD4+, regulatory and CD8+ subsets were not yet sequenced.

This clonotype originated in a human donor with active COVID-19. The material sequenced was blood. The chain uses TRBV27 and TRBJ2-3; 11 nucleotides match TRBD2. The CDR3 loop reads CASSPGLAVTDTQYF. In DNA, the CDR3 is TGTGCCAGCAGTCCGGGACTAGCGGTCACAGATACGCAGTATTTT.